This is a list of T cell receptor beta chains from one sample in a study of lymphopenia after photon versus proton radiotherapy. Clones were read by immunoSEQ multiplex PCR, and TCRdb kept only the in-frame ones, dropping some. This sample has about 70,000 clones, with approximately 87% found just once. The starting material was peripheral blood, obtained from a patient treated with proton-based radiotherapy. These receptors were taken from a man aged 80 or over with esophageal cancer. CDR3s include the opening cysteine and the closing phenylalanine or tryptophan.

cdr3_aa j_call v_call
CASSLPGLNRQFF TRBJ2-1 TRBV11-1
CASSIDNRGGTEAFF TRBJ1-1 TRBV19
CASSPGTGGYGYTF TRBJ1-2 TRBV18
CASSLAGTPGSSTDTQYF TRBJ2-3 TRBV7-6
CASSMGNEDTEAFF TRBJ1-1 TRBV19
CASSVTGDNSPLHF TRBJ1-6 TRBV6-1
CASSHGQGGETQYF TRBJ2-5 TRBV7-9
CASSSTTGLGYGYTF TRBJ1-2 TRBV5-4
CASRRAAGNTEAFF TRBJ1-1 TRBV9
CASSQGAGAYNEQFF TRBJ2-1 TRBV14
CASFDTTYEQYF TRBJ2-7 TRBV5-1
CASILDSSGGYNEQFF TRBJ2-1 TRBV5-5
CASSPGSTDTQYF TRBJ2-3 TRBV7-3
CAWSGPGVIEGAFF TRBJ1-1 TRBV30
CASSLNGQGVGDEKLFF TRBJ1-4 TRBV18
CASSPRGPYEQYF TRBJ2-7 TRBV5-4
CAIGGRDTQYF TRBJ2-3 TRBV10-3
CASSIWTSGNYNEQFF TRBJ2-1 TRBV5-1
CASSFEGRTGGTNEKLFF TRBJ1-4 TRBV7-9
CASSQEEATRDTQYF TRBJ2-3 TRBV4-1
CSAPRTDTQYF TRBJ2-3 TRBV20-1
CASRRLAEYNEQFF TRBJ2-1 TRBV6-5
CASTSQTAKSTGANVLTF TRBJ2-6 TRBV19
CAWSGQGAQGYTF TRBJ1-2 TRBV30
CASSLVVNTEAFF TRBJ1-1 TRBV5-1
CASSQEGESQPQHF TRBJ1-5 TRBV4-1
CASSYGDRSYTQYF TRBJ2-3 TRBV7-2
CASSMGGSPEAFF TRBJ1-1 TRBV25-1
CASSLDLANEQYF TRBJ2-7 TRBV11-3
CASGPGHHYEQYF TRBJ2-7 TRBV6-5
CASSMTGSYTDTQYF TRBJ2-3 TRBV5-1
CASSQGPTIYYEQYF TRBJ2-7 TRBV14
CASSEAYRGINTEAFF TRBJ1-1 TRBV6-1
CATSRDLGASYEQYF TRBJ2-7 TRBV15
CASSPQGAPNQPQHF TRBJ1-5 TRBV6-5
CASDQGRGTEAFF TRBJ1-1 TRBV10-3
CASSLPADKSSYNSPLHF TRBJ1-6 TRBV7-8
CASSRGAGGPENIQYF TRBJ2-4 TRBV7-2
CASTDWYSYEQYF TRBJ2-7 TRBV2
CASRGDYAGELFF TRBJ2-2 TRBV25-1
CASSSNFQETQYF TRBJ2-5 TRBV7-2